The 21 T cell receptor beta chains presented below share a single source sample, sequenced in a study of blood T cell repertoires in COVID-19 (TCRdb year 2020). Libraries were constructed by the immunoSEQ multiplex PCR assay. TCRdb limited this immuneACCESS table to in-frame rearrangements with V and J called. A share of clones is missing; checked studies link under half to unresolved V genes, and the rest is unexplained. A total of about 75,000 clones appear in this sample, 65% to 90% of them only once. The ten largest clonotypes hold 20% to 25% of the sample. Source material: peripheral blood. These receptors were collected from a woman between 45 and 60 years old with acute or convalescent COVID-19.

The chain uses TRBV2 and TRBJ2-1; 9 nucleotides agree with TRBD2. The trim removed 1 base at V and 3 bases at J, leaving 10 bases unmatched. The CDR3 runs 18 residues. Germline CDR1 reads SNHLY; CDR2 reads FYNNEI. CDR3 protein: CASSEGPSGESIYNEQFF. DNA for the CDR3: TGTGCCAGCAGTGAAGGTCCTAGCGGGGAGTCCATCTACAATGAGCAGTTCTTC.

The sample holds one count of this clone. The chain has TRBV30 and TRBJ2-7; D is perhaps TRBD1 (6 bases). In germline, CDR1 is GTSNPN, CDR2 SVGIG (reference sequence). With 5 bases removed from V and 3 bases from J, the gap between germline ends came to 8 bases. The CDR3 has 11 residues. CDR3 in amino acids: CAWAGDYEQYF. In DNA, the CDR3 is TGTGCCTGGGCAGGGGACTACGAGCAGTACTTC.

The chain recombines TRBV7-3 with TRBJ2-2, with TRBD2 as a possible D gene (5 bases). CDR3 size: 14 residues. The V and J ends lost 5 bases and 6 bases respectively, with 13 bases between them. CDR1 and CDR2 from the germline V gene are SGHTA and FQGTGA. CDR3 protein: CASSLGLFSGELFF. The CDR3 DNA follows: TGTGCCAGCAGCCTCGGACTTTTTTCCGGGGAGCTGTTTTTT.

J is TRBJ1-6 and V is TRBV27; 7 bases agree with TRBD1. Germline V gene sequence: CDR1 MNHEY, CDR2 SMNVEV (reference sequence). The CDR3 is 14 residues long. J lost 8 bases, V lost 3 bases, and 4 bases had no gene match. The CDR3 nucleotides read TGTGCCAGCAGTTTTAGGGGGCTGGATTCACCCCTCCACTTT. This sequence encodes CASSFRGLDSPLHF.

This sequence joins TRBV13 and TRBJ2-3; D might be TRBD2 (6 bases). V shed 5 bases and J shed 1 base, with 25 bases lying between them. CDR3 size: 19 residues. Germline V CDR1 and CDR2: PRHDT, FYEKMQ (reference sequence). The CDR3 spells CASSPGEGSGGGGTDTQYF. The CDR3 nucleotides read TGTGCCAGCAGCCCCGGCGAGGGTAGCGGAGGAGGGGGCACAGATACGCAGTATTTT.

The chain couples TRBV4-3 to TRBJ1-2; D remains unclear. V was pared by 0 bases and J by 2 bases, with 7 bases between. Germline lookup yields CDR1 LGHNA and CDR2 YSLEER. The CDR3 covers 14 residues. CDR3 DNA sequence: TGCGCCAGCAGCCAAGACAGTCAGAACTATGGCTACACCTTC. It is translated as CASSQDSQNYGYTF.

This chain joins TRBV7-2 and TRBJ2-7; no clear D gene. Germline V lookup: CDR1 SGHTA, CDR2 FQGNSA. The CDR3 totals 12 residues. Trimming removed 0 bases from V and 4 bases from J, with 4 bases in between. The CDR3 DNA is TGTGCCAGCAGCTTAGCCCTTTACGAGCAGTACTTC. Translation gives CASSLALYEQYF. The complete variable domain, with remaining parts taken from reference TRBV7-2 and TRBJ2-7, reads GAGVSQSPSNKVTEKGKDVELRCDPISGHTALYWYRQSLGQGLEFLIYFQGNSAPDKSGLPSDRFSAERTGGSVSTLTIQRTQQEDSAVYLCASSLALYEQYFGPGTRLTVT.

The V and J genes are TRBV27 and TRBJ2-7; 11 nucleotides match TRBD2. The CDR3 extends over 14 amino acids. Trimming removed 1 base from V and 7 bases from J; junction bases left unmatched: 3. Per germline, CDR1 MNHEY and CDR2 SMNVEV (reference sequence). CDR3 coding DNA: TGTGCCAGCAGTTTATTAGCGGGAGGGCCTGAGCAGTACTTC. Translated: CASSLLAGGPEQYF.

The chain links TRBV2 to TRBJ2-2, with unresolved D. Germline CDR1 and CDR2: SNHLY and FYNNEI. Trimming pared 6 bases from V and 9 bases from J, leaving 14 bases between. CDR3 length equals 13 residues. In DNA form, the CDR3 reads TGTGCCAGCAGCGGCGGCAGCACTAGGGAGCTGTTTTTT. Protein sequence: CASSGGSTRELFF.

The V and J genes are TRBV6-5 and TRBJ2-7, with D perhaps TRBD1 (6 bases). CDR3 length equals 15 residues. V dropped 5 bases and J dropped 3 bases, with 17 bases sitting between them. Germline V gene sequence: CDR1 MNHEY, CDR2 SVGAGI. CDR3 sequence reads: CASSNKQGLHYEQYF. CDR3 bases: TGTGCCAGCAGTAATAAACAGGGTCTCCACTACGAGCAGTACTTC.

This clone was found a few times. The chain links TRBV21-1 to TRBJ2-2; the D call in the table, TRBD1, was not verified against the DNA. TRBV21-1 is assigned pseudogene status. The CDR3 is made up of 16 amino acids. CDR3 protein: CASSKASQVSTGELFF. CDR3 in DNA: TGTGCCAGCAGCAAAGCCTCGCAGGTGAGCACCGGGGAGCTGTTTTTT.

The chain combines TRBV28 with TRBJ2-7, with 8 positions matching TRBD2. This CDR3 has 15 amino acids. J lost 7 bases, V lost 2 bases, and 10 bases had no gene match. Germline-derived CDR1 and CDR2 are MDHEN and SYDVKM. For the CDR3, the DNA is TGTGCCAGCAGTTTAACTAGCGGCTATCTACGAGAGCAGTACTTC. Translated: CASSLTSGYLREQYF.

V usage is TRBV20-1 and J usage is TRBJ2-2; TRBD1 matches 8 bases. J was trimmed by 5 bases and V by 5 bases; bases with no gene match: 7. The CDR3 loop spans 14 amino acids. The germline CDR1 and CDR2 sequences are DFQATT and SNEGSKA (reference sequence). CDR3 region: CSAGARTGTGELFF. In nucleotides, the CDR3 is TGCAGTGCTGGTGCTCGGACAGGGACCGGGGAGCTGTTTTTT.

V and J are TRBV7-9 and TRBJ1-2, with 7 nucleotides matching TRBD1. The CDR3 is made up of 15 amino acids. With 5 bases clipped from V and 6 bases from J, the junction kept 12 bases outside the gene matches. Germline values: CDR1 SEHNR, CDR2 FQNEAQ (reference sequence). CDR3 DNA sequence: TGTGCCAGCAGCCCGAGTGGGGTAGGGGGCGATGGCTACACCTTC. Amino acid sequence: CASSPSGVGGDGYTF.

The chain joins TRBV5-6 to TRBJ2-1; 8 bases agree with TRBD1. The ends lost 0 bases at V and 4 bases at J; junction bases unmatched: 6. The CDR3 is made up of 16 amino acids. CDR1 SGHDT and CDR2 YYEEEE come from the germline V gene. The CDR3 loop is CASSLGQGTLYNEQFF. In nucleotides, the CDR3 is TGTGCCAGCAGCTTGGGACAGGGGACTCTTTACAATGAGCAGTTCTTC. Full variable domain (missing parts from reference TRBV5-6 and TRBJ2-1): DAGVTQSPTHLIKTRGQQVTLRCSPKSGHDTVSWYQQALGQGPQFIFQYYEEEERQRGNFPDRFSGHQFPNYSSELNVNALLLGDSALYLCASSLGQGTLYNEQFFGPGTRLTVL.

The chain uses TRBV5-1 and TRBJ1-1, with D perhaps matching TRBD1 (5 bases). V was pared by 1 base and J by 2 bases, with 15 bases between. CDR3 length: 16 residues. Per germline, CDR1 SGHRS and CDR2 YFSETQ. CDR3: CASSLPLRDANTEAFF. CDR3 coding DNA: TGCGCCAGCAGCTTGCCCCTCAGGGATGCAAACACTGAAGCTTTCTTT. Variable domain in full (rest from reference TRBV5-1 and TRBJ1-1): KAGVTQTPRYLIKTRGQQVTLSCSPISGHRSVSWYQQTPGQGLQFLFEYFSETQRNKGNFPGRFSGRQFSNSRSEMNVSTLELGDSALYLCASSLPLRDANTEAFFGQGTRLTVV.

This clone was recorded only once. J is TRBJ1-1 and V is TRBV7-3, with a tentative D call TRBD1 (6 bases). The V and J ends lost 4 bases and 3 bases respectively, with 9 bases between them. CDR1 is SGHTA, CDR2 FQGTGA, per germline. The CDR3 is made up of 13 amino acids. CDR3 nucleotide sequence: TGTGCCAGCAGCTCCAGGGGATACACTGAAGCTTTCTTT. Translation gives CASSSRGYTEAFF.

The gene calls are TRBV2 and TRBJ2-7; D may be TRBD2 (6 bases). The CDR3 covers 15 residues. V shed 7 bases and J shed 5 bases, with 21 bases lying between them. In germline, CDR1 is SNHLY, CDR2 FYNNEI. The CDR3 coding sequence is TGTGCCAGCACTCCTCCGACTAGTGTTCCTAACGAGCAGTACTTC. This codes for CASTPPTSVPNEQYF. The full variable domain, completed using reference TRBV2 and TRBJ2-7, is EPEVTQTPSHQVTQMGQEVILRCVPISNHLYFYWYRQILGQKVEFLVSFYNNEISEKSEIFDDQFSVERPDGSNFTLKIRSTKLEDSAMYFCASTPPTSVPNEQYFGPGTRLTVT.

The CDR3 protein is CAISGTGSPYEQYF. The CDR3 nucleotides read TGTGCCATCAGCGGGACAGGGTCTCCCTACGAGCAGTACTTC. The chain employs TRBV10-3 and TRBJ2-7, with 9 bases aligning to TRBD1. V lost 6 bases and J lost 2; bases outside the gene matches: 5. The CDR3 is 14 amino acids. Germline V gene sequence: CDR1 ENHRY, CDR2 SYGVKD.

With regard to this clone: Distinct nucleotide sequences in the sample also encode this CDR3. The V call is TRBV9, the J call TRBJ2-5; possibly TRBD1 for D (5 bases). The CDR3 has 13 amino acids. V lost 0 bases and J 2 bases, leaving 5 bases between the germline ends. Per the germline V gene, CDR1 is SGDLS and CDR2 is YYNGEE. CDR3: CASSVAGQETQYF. The DNA for the CDR3 is TGTGCCAGCAGCGTAGCAGGGCAAGAGACCCAGTACTTC.

V usage is TRBV3-1 (or the pseudogene TRBV3-2) and J usage is TRBJ2-3; 14 bases map to TRBD2. The CDR3 consists of 15 residues. V was clipped by 4 bases and J by 4 bases; unmatched bases: 1. In germline, CDR1 is LGHDT, CDR2 YNNKEL (reference sequence). CDR3: CASSLTSGRADTQYF. CDR3 nucleotides: TGTGCCAGCAGCCTGACTAGCGGGAGGGCAGATACGCAGTATTTT.